A single sample is the source of the 31 T cell receptor beta chains below, sequenced in a study of OX40 agonist ivuxolimab in advanced cancers. TCRdb's table, derived via immunoSEQ multiplex PCR, lists solely in-frame clones and lacks some. The sample yields about 80,000 clones, approximately 90% seen once. The material was CD4+ or CD8+ T cells sorted from blood, obtained in a trial of the OX40 agonist ivuxolimab. Source of these receptors: an adult with an advanced solid tumor such as melanoma, head and neck, liver or kidney cancer.

This clone was seen a single time. The chain links TRBV27 to TRBJ2-7; D not certain. The CDR3 runs to 14 residues. The germline V gene has CDR1 MNHEY and CDR2 SMNVEV (reference sequence). Deletions cut 5 bases from V and 2 bases from J, with 13 bases between. The CDR3 is CASSPRNGPYEQYF. The CDR3 nucleotides are TGTGCCAGCAGTCCCCGTAATGGGCCCTACGAGCAGTACTTC.

This clone came up once. Other DNA sequences from this sample encode an identical CDR3 as well. V is TRBV18 and J is TRBJ2-7; weak D call: TRBD2 (6 bases). Germline CDR1 KGHSH, CDR2 LQKENI. This CDR3 contains 12 residues. V lost 3 bases and J lost 5, with 8 bases in between. Here the CDR3 DNA reads TGTGCCAGCTCACCCGGGGGTCACGAGCAGTACTTC. It is translated as CASSPGGHEQYF.

V and J are TRBV7-8 and TRBJ2-7, with TRBD1 identical over 11 bases. Trimming removed 2 bases from V and 0 bases from J; junction bases left unmatched: 6. CDR1 SGHVS and CDR2 FQNEAQ come from the germline V gene. CDR3 size: 17 residues. The DNA for the CDR3 is TGTGCCAGCAGCTTATCTACCGGGACAGGGGGCTCCTACGAGCAGTACTTC. It translates to CASSLSTGTGGSYEQYF.

This sequence joins TRBV28 and TRBJ2-4; TRBD1 matches 8 bases. The trim removed 5 bases at V and 5 bases at J, leaving 8 bases unmatched. Germline loops: CDR1 MDHEN, CDR2 SYDVKM. The CDR3 sequence is 15 residues long. CDR3 residues: CASSPPTGAENIQYF. CDR3 DNA: TGTGCCAGCAGTCCACCGACAGGGGCCGAAAACATTCAGTACTTC.

This chain uses TRBV5-1 with TRBJ2-7, with 13 bases matching TRBD2. CDR3 length: 16 amino acids. The germline gives CDR1 SGHRS, CDR2 YFSETQ. Losses at the gene ends were 4 bases for V and 5 bases for J; bases not matched to a gene: 9. CDR3 amino acids: CASSGGGLAGVNEQYF. Here the CDR3 DNA reads TGCGCCAGCAGCGGGGGAGGACTAGCGGGAGTAAACGAGCAGTACTTC.

The gene calls are TRBV7-2 and TRBJ2-1, with 13 bases fitting TRBD2. The CDR3 has 16 amino acids. Germline V gives CDR1 SGHTA, CDR2 FQGNSA. V shed 4 bases, J shed 7 bases, and the junction held 7 bases outside the gene matches. CDR3 protein: CASSSPGLAGFNEQFF. CDR3 DNA sequence: TGTGCCAGCAGCTCGCCGGGACTAGCGGGATTTAATGAGCAGTTCTTC. Together with reference TRBV7-2 and TRBJ2-1, the CDR3 gives the full variable domain: GAGVSQSPSNKVTEKGKDVELRCDPISGHTALYWYRQSLGQGLEFLIYFQGNSAPDKSGLPSDRFSAERTGGSVSTLTIQRTQQEDSAVYLCASSSPGLAGFNEQFFGPGTRLTVL.

The gene calls are TRBV5-1 and TRBJ1-2; 7 nucleotides align to TRBD1. CDR3 size: 17 residues. CDR1 is SGHRS, CDR2 YFSETQ, per germline. With V trimmed by 4 bases and J by 1 base, 13 bases remained unmatched. The DNA for the CDR3 is TGCGCCAGCAGCCCAAACCCGACAGGGACTATTAACTATGGCTACACCTTC. Translating gives CASSPNPTGTINYGYTF. The entire variable domain, with the rest obtained from reference TRBV5-1 and TRBJ1-2, is as follows: KAGVTQTPRYLIKTRGQQVTLSCSPISGHRSVSWYQQTPGQGLQFLFEYFSETQRNKGNFPGRFSGRQFSNSRSEMNVSTLELGDSALYLCASSPNPTGTINYGYTFGSGTRLTVV.

J is TRBJ1-5 and V is TRBV21-1. TRBV21-1 is a pseudogene. The CDR3 totals 15 residues. The CDR3 is CASSTGFSSNQPQHF. Written as DNA, the CDR3 is TGTGCCAGCAGCACGGGATTTTCTAGCAATCAGCCCCAGCATTTT.

This chain connects TRBV5-3 to TRBJ2-3; 7 positions match TRBD1. TRBV5-3 is an ORF for which the function is uncertain. V trimming: 3 bases; J trimming: 6 bases; junction bases outside the gene matches: 13. CDR3 length: 16 residues. CDR3 sequence: CARSSHRDSNVDTQYF. CDR3 bases: TGTGCCAGAAGCTCACACCGGGACAGCAATGTCGATACGCAGTATTTT.

The chain carries TRBV11-3 and TRBJ1-4; 7 positions agree with TRBD1. This CDR3 has 15 residues. Per germline, CDR1 SGHNT and CDR2 YENEEA. V lost 3 bases, J lost 5 bases, and 6 bases stayed unmatched. Written as DNA, the CDR3 is TGTGCCAGCAGCTTCGGGGACAGCTCCAATGAAAAACTGTTTTTT. Amino acid sequence: CASSFGDSSNEKLFF.

This clone was picked up one time. V gene TRBV2 combines with J gene TRBJ1-1; 10 bases fit TRBD1. Looked up from germline, CDR1 is SNHLY and CDR2 is FYNNEI. Trimming took 4 bases from V and 10 from J; bases not matched to a gene: 6. The CDR3 length is 13 residues. CDR3 coding DNA: TGTGCCAGCAGTGGGACAGGGGGAATTGTAGCTTTCTTT. Its protein product is CASSGTGGIVAFF.

The chain carries TRBV19 and TRBJ1-1; possible D gene TRBD1, 5 bases. CDR1 and CDR2 from the germline V gene are LNHDA and SQIVND (reference sequence). The CDR3 spans 15 residues. V lost 10 bases and J lost 0, with 18 bases in between. In DNA, the CDR3 is TGTGCCACCAAGGGGTACTGGGGGATGAACACTGAAGCTTTCTTT. Residues: CATKGYWGMNTEAFF.

V usage is TRBV7-6 and J usage is TRBJ2-3, with no clear D. Germline CDR1 SGHVS, CDR2 FNYEAQ. Between the trimmed V and J ends, which lost 2 bases and 6 bases, there was a span of 9 bases. This CDR3 has 13 amino acids. CDR3 in amino acids: CASSLPFADTQYF. CDR3 in DNA: TGTGCCAGCAGCTTACCTTTCGCGGATACGCAGTATTTT. The variable domain in full, completed from reference TRBV7-6 and TRBJ2-3, reads GAGVSQSPRYKVTKRGQDVALRCDPISGHVSLYWYRQALGQGPEFLTYFNYEAQQDKSGLPNDRFSAERPEGSISTLTIQRTEQRDSAMYRCASSLPFADTQYFGPGTRLTVL.

The chain couples TRBV19 to TRBJ2-3; 7 nucleotides agree with TRBD2. The V segment lost 6 bases and the J segment 1 base; nucleotides outside the gene matches: 7. This CDR3 comprises 15 residues. CDR1 and CDR2 (germline): LNHDA, SQIVND (reference sequence). CDR3 in DNA: TGTGCCAGTAGGGAGGGCGGGAGCGGCACAGATACGCAGTATTTT. It translates to CASREGGSGTDTQYF.

The J gene is TRBJ1-1, the V gene TRBV7-9, with 8 bases identical to TRBD1. Trimming removed 3 bases from V and 4 bases from J; junction bases left unmatched: 1. CDR1 and CDR2 (germline): SEHNR, FQNEAQ (reference sequence). The CDR3 spans 13 residues. CDR3 protein: CASSLTGATEAFF. As DNA, the CDR3 is TGTGCCAGCAGCTTGACAGGGGCCACTGAAGCTTTCTTT.

The chain recombines TRBV6-1 with TRBJ2-2; 8 nucleotides line up with TRBD1. The germline V gene encodes CDR1 MNHNS and CDR2 SASEGT. This CDR3 has 16 amino acids. V lost 4 bases to trimming and J lost 4 bases; unmatched junction nucleotides: 8. CDR3 residues: CASSVQQGVGTGELFF. The DNA of the CDR3 is TGTGCCAGCAGTGTCCAACAGGGGGTCGGCACCGGGGAGCTGTTTTTT.

V usage is TRBV6-5 and J usage is TRBJ2-1; 7 nucleotides agree with TRBD2. Per the germline V gene, CDR1 is MNHEY and CDR2 is SVGAGI. V dropped 7 bases and J dropped 8; count of bases not matched to a gene: 8. There are 13 residues in the CDR3. Here the CDR3 reads CASTGEGLYEQFF. DNA of the CDR3: TGTGCCAGCACCGGGGAGGGGTTATATGAGCAGTTCTTC.

This chain joins TRBV27 and TRBJ2-3; 8 bases agree with TRBD2. The CDR3 runs to 16 residues. CDR1 is MNHEY and CDR2 is SMNVEV in the germline V gene (reference sequence). V was clipped by 6 bases and J by 3 bases; unmatched bases: 11. CDR3: CASSHRPGGGTDTQYF. In DNA form, the CDR3 reads TGTGCCAGCAGCCACCGGCCGGGAGGGGGGACAGATACGCAGTATTTT.

The sample holds a few counts of this clone. The chain has TRBV27 and TRBJ2-7; D is perhaps TRBD2 (6 bases). V lost 6 bases and J 2 bases, leaving 14 bases between the germline ends. Per the germline V gene, CDR1 is MNHEY and CDR2 is SMNVEV (reference sequence). The CDR3 covers 14 residues. The CDR3 DNA reads TGTGCCAGCAGCCTGACTAGTAATACCTACGAGCAGTACTTC. This gives the protein CASSLTSNTYEQYF.

The chain combines TRBV5-1 with TRBJ2-5, with TRBD1 identical over 11 bases. J lost 7 bases, V lost 3 bases, and 8 bases had no gene match. Germline V gene lookup returns CDR1 SGHRS and CDR2 YFSETQ. The CDR3 covers 15 residues. DNA of the CDR3: TGCGCCAGCAGCTACCGGGACAGGGGGGTAGGGACCCAGTACTTC. Translation gives CASSYRDRGVGTQYF.

The chain couples TRBV18 to TRBJ1-5; 8 nucleotides line up with TRBD1. Germline V gene lookup returns CDR1 KGHSH and CDR2 LQKENI. This CDR3 contains 15 residues. J gave up 7 bases and V 2 bases, and 7 bases lay outside the gene matches. The CDR3 is CASSPGQGELQPQHF. The CDR3 DNA follows: TGTGCCAGCTCACCAGGACAGGGTGAATTACAGCCCCAGCATTTT.

A remark on this clone: The identical CDR3 is also encoded by other nucleotide sequences in the sample. In DNA, the CDR3 is TGTGCCAGCAGCTTGCTAGGGTATCAAGAGACCCAGTACTTC. Amino acid sequence: CASSLLGYQETQYF. V gene TRBV5-6 combines with J gene TRBJ2-5; D is unclear. V gave up 1 base and J gave up 2 bases, with 9 bases separating them. CDR3 length equals 14 residues. Germline CDR1 and CDR2: SGHDT and YYEEEE.

Here the CDR3 reads CASIDRGQKFEKLFF. For the CDR3, the DNA is TGTGCCAGCATCGACAGGGGCCAAAAGTTTGAAAAACTGTTTTTT. The gene calls are TRBV28 and TRBJ1-4; TRBD1 matches at 8 bases. With 7 bases clipped from V and 7 bases from J, the junction kept 11 bases outside the gene matches. The CDR3 is 15 amino acids. Germline V gene lookup returns CDR1 MDHEN and CDR2 SYDVKM.

The rearrangement uses TRBV5-4 and TRBJ2-1; 10 positions match TRBD2. The germline V gene encodes CDR1 SGHNT and CDR2 YYREEE (reference sequence). The CDR3 contains 14 residues. Germline trimming cut 7 bases from V and 7 bases from J; bases unmatched to any gene: 8. The CDR3 protein is CASQREGGKNEQFF. The CDR3 nucleotides read TGTGCCAGCCAGCGGGAGGGTGGTAAGAATGAGCAGTTCTTC.

The table lists this clone with a count of one. The chain joins TRBV5-6 to TRBJ2-7; tentatively, D is TRBD1 or TRBD2 (6 bases each). CDR1 and CDR2 from the germline V gene are SGHDT and YYEEEE. Trimming took 3 bases from V and 2 from J, leaving 15 bases between them. This CDR3 has 15 amino acids. CDR3 loop: CASSWRGALTYEQYF. CDR3 nucleotide sequence: TGTGCCAGCAGCTGGAGGGGGGCCCTAACCTACGAGCAGTACTTC.

This chain joins TRBV7-2 and TRBJ1-3; 7 nucleotides line up with TRBD1. The ends lost 2 bases at V and 0 bases at J; junction bases unmatched: 4. Germline V CDR1 and CDR2: SGHTA, FQGNSA. This CDR3 is 16 amino acids long. The chain's CDR3 is CASSLRDSDSGNTIYF. The CDR3, as DNA: TGTGCCAGCAGCTTAAGGGACAGCGACTCTGGAAACACCATATATTTT. The complete variable domain, with remaining parts taken from reference TRBV7-2 and TRBJ1-3, reads GAGVSQSPSNKVTEKGKDVELRCDPISGHTALYWYRQSLGQGLEFLIYFQGNSAPDKSGLPSDRFSAERTGGSVSTLTIQRTQQEDSAVYLCASSLRDSDSGNTIYFGEGSWLTVV.

The chain uses TRBV5-4 and TRBJ2-5; D is undetermined. The V and J ends lost 2 bases and 1 base respectively, with 12 bases between them. Germline lookup yields CDR1 SGHNT and CDR2 YYREEE (reference sequence). CDR3 length: 15 residues. The chain's CDR3 is CASSLGHSLQETQYF. The CDR3 nucleotides read TGTGCCAGCAGCTTAGGGCACAGCCTCCAAGAGACCCAGTACTTC.

This chain uses TRBV18 with TRBJ2-5; D remains unclear. This CDR3 is built from 13 residues. V lost 4 bases and J 3 bases, leaving 9 bases between the germline ends. Per germline, CDR1 KGHSH and CDR2 LQKENI. The CDR3 sequence: CASSREIEETQYF. The CDR3 nucleotides are TGTGCCAGCTCACGGGAAATTGAAGAGACCCAGTACTTC.

The CDR3 here is CASSFFLTWVEQYF. The CDR3 coding sequence is TGTGCCAGCAGTTTTTTCCTCACTTGGGTGGAGCAGTACTTC. The chain combines TRBV28 with TRBJ2-7; D is ambiguous. Trimming pared 3 bases from V and 7 bases from J, leaving 16 bases between. This CDR3 contains 14 residues. Germline assignment: CDR1 MDHEN and CDR2 SYDVKM.

CDR3 in DNA: TGTGCCAGCTCACTGGAAGGGGGCGCAGGATATGGCTACACCTTC. Encoded protein: CASSLEGGAGYGYTF. The chain is built from TRBV18 and TRBJ1-2; 7 nucleotides line up with TRBD1. The CDR3 is 15 amino acids. Germline trimming cut 4 bases from V and 5 bases from J; bases unmatched to any gene: 10. From germline, CDR1 is KGHSH and CDR2 LQKENI. The full variable domain, with the rest looked up from reference TRBV18 and TRBJ1-2, is NAGVMQNPRHLVRRRGQEARLRCSPMKGHSHVYWYRQLPEEGLKFMVYLQKENIIDESGMPKERFSAEFPKEGPSILRIQQVVRGDSAAYFCASSLEGGAGYGYTFGSGTRLTVV.

The chain has TRBV28 and TRBJ2-1; 10 bases fit TRBD1. Germline CDR1 is MDHEN and CDR2 is SYDVKM. The ends lost 9 bases at V and 6 bases at J; junction bases unmatched: 11. The CDR3 contains 15 residues. CDR3 region: CASPPSGTGANEQFF. The CDR3 DNA reads TGTGCCAGTCCGCCATCCGGGACAGGGGCCAATGAGCAGTTCTTC.